One and the same sample provided the 13 T cell receptor beta chains below, sequenced in a study of T cells in Graves' hyperthyroidism and ophthalmopathy (dated by TCRdb to the late 2010s). The library was produced with multiplex PCR. TCRdb names Illumina HiSeq 2000 as the instrument used. TCR beta CDR3 regions were amplified from RNA transcripts. The first round of RT-PCR for the TCR CDR3 was performed with the HTBI primer set and the Qiagen OneStep RT-PCR kit. TCRdb reprocessed the public reads (quality trimming at Q25 with fastp, clone calling with MiXCR) and kept in-frame beta chains. Every distinct CDR3 protein forms one entry, paired with its most common genes and DNA. The sample table lists fewer than 25,000 distinct CDR3 sequences, around 50% of them with a count of one. The ten largest clones add up to roughly 25% of the sample. The sequenced material came from blood. The receptors were sampled from a woman in her forties with Graves' hyperthyroidism that later progressed to Graves' ophthalmopathy.

Note on this clonotype: The DNA is left out, because the CDR3 cannot be placed on it with certainty; the CDR3 is given as TCRdb lists it. The chain joins TRBV5-4 to TRBJ1-3; the D call in the table, TRBD1, was not verified against the DNA. The CDR3 sequence runs 20 residues, both termini included. Germline V gene lookup returns CDR1 SGHNT and CDR2 YYREEE (reference sequence). The CDR3: CASSFYICSARGAPGNTIYF.

This clonotype was observed many times. V and J are TRBV7-9 and TRBJ1-5, with D possibly TRBD1 on 5 matching bases. From germline, CDR1 is SEHNR and CDR2 FQNEAQ (reference sequence). V lost 3 bases, J lost 2 bases, and 17 bases lay in between. CDR3 length: 17 residues. The CDR3 nucleotides read TGTGCCAGCAGCTTGTCGGGGGGGGGTCGGGGCAATCAGCCCCAGCATTTT. Amino acid sequence: CASSLSGGGRGNQPQHF.

The V call is TRBV7-9, the J call TRBJ2-7, with D possibly matching TRBD2 (5 bases). CDR1 is SEHNR and CDR2 is FQNEAQ in the germline V gene (reference sequence). This CDR3 has 14 residues. Trimming took off 2 bases at V and 2 bases at J, with 10 bases between the two ends. CDR3 region: CASSLWTETYEQYF. CDR3 nucleotide sequence: TGTGCCAGCAGCTTATGGACTGAAACCTACGAGCAGTACTTC.

Here the CDR3 DNA reads TGTGCCAGTAGTACTCGACAGGGAAGAGACAATGAGCAGTTCTTC. Translation: CASSTRQGRDNEQFF. The chain has TRBV19 and TRBJ2-1; TRBD1 agrees at 7 bases. Germline CDR1 and CDR2: LNHDA and SQIVND (reference sequence). The CDR3 spans 15 residues. V was clipped by 4 bases and J by 5 bases; unmatched bases: 8.

J is TRBJ2-1 and V is TRBV7-9, with D unclear. This CDR3 region has 13 residues. The germline CDR1 and CDR2 sequences are SEHNR and FQNEAQ (reference sequence). Trimming took off 3 bases at V and 3 bases at J, with 6 bases between the two ends. As DNA, the CDR3 is TGTGCCAGCAGCTTTGTCGGCTACAATGAGCAGTTCTTC. It translates to CASSFVGYNEQFF.

The chain joins TRBV9 to TRBJ2-6, with D perhaps TRBD1 (6 bases). Per germline, CDR1 SGDLS and CDR2 YYNGEE. The CDR3 is made up of 17 amino acids. The CDR3 region has the DNA TGTCCCATCAGCGCCCTGGACAGTCACCCTGGGGCCAACGTCCTGACTTTC. Translation: CPISALDSHPGANVLTF.

This clonotype was counted a single time. The chain links TRBV9 to TRBJ2-1, with 7 bases that match TRBD1. V lost 6 bases, J lost 9 bases, and 9 bases stayed unmatched. Germline-derived CDR1 and CDR2 are SGDLS and YYNGEE. The CDR3 totals 13 residues. The CDR3 DNA is TGTGCCAGCACCACGGACAGGTCGAGTGAGCAGTTCTTC. Its protein product is CASTTDRSSEQFF.

This clonotype was detected ten times or more. The chain recombines TRBV6-1 with TRBJ2-2, with D perhaps matching TRBD2 (6 bases). The V gene lost 9 bases and the J gene lost 6 bases, with 14 bases spanning the gap. This CDR3 has 13 amino acids. CDR1 is MNHNS, CDR2 SASEGT, per germline. CDR3 amino acids: CASTKTSPGELFF. The CDR3, as DNA: TGTGCCAGTACTAAGACTAGTCCCGGGGAGCTGTTTTTT.

V usage is TRBV2 and J usage is TRBJ1-5, with 9 bases fitting TRBD1. The V gene's germline CDR1 is SNHLY and CDR2 FYNNEI. Unmatched junction bases numbered 15, after V lost 5 bases and J lost 7 bases. The CDR3 is 17 amino acids. The CDR3 nucleotides read TGTGCCAGCAGTAACGGGCCGGGACAGGGAGGGGAGCAGCCCCAGCATTTT. Amino acids: CASSNGPGQGGEQPQHF.

This clonotype came up many times. The chain recombines TRBV5-1 with TRBJ2-5, with 9 bases matching TRBD1. The V gene end was trimmed by 4 bases and the J gene end by 5 bases; junction bases not matched to a gene: 15. The CDR3 loop spans 17 amino acids. Germline V gene data show CDR1 as SGHRS and CDR2 as YFSETQ. CDR3 in DNA: TGCGCCAGCAGCCACCCGGGACAGGGCCCCAGGTTCGAGACCCAGTACTTC. Its translation is CASSHPGQGPRFETQYF.

V gene TRBV10-3 combines with J gene TRBJ2-3; possibly TRBD1 for D (6 bases). The germline V gene has CDR1 ENHRY and CDR2 SYGVKD. The CDR3 contains 14 residues. With 6 bases removed from V and 4 bases from J, the gap between germline ends came to 14 bases. CDR3 loop: CAISDTGISDTQYF. The CDR3 region has the DNA TGTGCCATCAGCGATACAGGGATTTCAGATACGCAGTATTTT.

The rearrangement uses TRBV12-3 or TRBV12-4 and TRBJ2-2; 8 bases are a match to TRBD1. The V segment lost 6 bases and the J segment 0 bases; nucleotides outside the gene matches: 3. The CDR3 length is 15 residues. CDR3 in amino acids: CASSLDRANTGELFF. Written as DNA, the CDR3 is TGTGCCAGCAGCTTGGACAGGGCGAACACCGGGGAGCTGTTTTTT.

This clonotype was seen only once. The chain has TRBV29-1 and TRBJ2-1, with D maybe TRBD2 (5 bases). Germline CDR1 SQVTM, CDR2 ANQGSEA. V gave up 0 bases and J gave up 8 bases, with 14 bases separating them. This CDR3 has 14 amino acids. CDR3: CSVEDPGEGYEQFF. CDR3 nucleotides: TGCAGCGTTGAAGATCCTGGAGAGGGCTATGAGCAGTTCTTC.